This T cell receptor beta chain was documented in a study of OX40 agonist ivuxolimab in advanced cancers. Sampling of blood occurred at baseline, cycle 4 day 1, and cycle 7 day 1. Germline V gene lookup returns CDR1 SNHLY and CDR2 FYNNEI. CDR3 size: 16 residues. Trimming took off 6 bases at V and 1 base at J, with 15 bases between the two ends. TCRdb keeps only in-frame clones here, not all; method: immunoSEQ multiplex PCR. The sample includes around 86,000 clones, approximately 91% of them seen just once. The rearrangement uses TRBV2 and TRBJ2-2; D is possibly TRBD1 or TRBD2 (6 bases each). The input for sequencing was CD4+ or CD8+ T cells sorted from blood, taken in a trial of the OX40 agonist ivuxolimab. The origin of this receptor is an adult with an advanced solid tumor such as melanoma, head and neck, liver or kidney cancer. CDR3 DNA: TGTGCCAGCAGCCGGGAACAGGGACTGAACACCGGGGAGCTGTTTTTT. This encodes CASSREQGLNTGELFF.